This T cell receptor beta chain appears in the sequencing data of a study of T cell responses to AZD1222 COVID-19 vaccine (dated by TCRdb to about 2021). In terms of the full investigation: AZD1222 recipients whose second dose came at about 4 weeks and those whose second dose came at about 12 weeks were combined into one group, since spike-specific TCR depth and breadth did not differ between the two schedules. TCR sequencing was performed for 230 to 250 trial participants, of whom roughly 200 were given two doses of AZD1222 and around 25 were given two doses of MenACWY control vaccine. Trial participants were enrolled by age into subgroups of 18-55, 56-69 and 70-plus years, and around 140, 26 and 57 TCR-sequenced participants, respectively, were included in these subgroups.

The meaning of the sample's time point label: baseline before first vaccination. Vaccinee samples were obtained from the UK trials COV001 and COV002, which included a single-blind randomized controlled phase 2/3 trial of AZD1222 (ChAdOx1 nCoV-19) in healthy adults. Trial participant PBMC samples were collected at day 0 and day 28 after the second dose for TCRbeta chain sequencing. As for this clone: Its antigen is still unknown. No much larger clonotype is one base removed from it; base qualities were not supplied.

The CDR3 regions of human TCRbeta chains were analyzed by immunosequencing. Regarding the original processing steps: Repertoire TCRs were matched against a reference library of SARS-CoV-2-specific TCRs generated with the MIRA antigen-specificity platform. Breadth was defined as the fraction of unique TCRs that were SARS-CoV-2-associated, and depth was defined as the fraction of total T cells that were SARS-CoV-2-associated. Using the MIRA data, every spike-specific TCR was mapped to the spike region that the TCR reacted to and assigned to either a CD4 or a CD8 class. Log10-transformed breadth and depth values were compared by one-way ANOVA with Sidak's multiple comparisons tests. Imported from immuneACCESS, the table was reduced by TCRdb to in-frame sequences with V and J called. These copies leave out some clones; in studies compared against another copy, an unresolved V gene accounts for under half, and the cause of the remainder is not known. V and J calls and clone size come straight from that table; D and trimming were deduced from the DNA. Within this sample are about 110,000 clones, with 88% of them counted one time only. The ten most abundant clones make up about 9.1% of the sample.

Broader findings and caveats from the paper: In the small 56-69-year group, the increase in depth fell short of significance, most likely because of low power. Participants were mostly white British, with more females than males. The authors suggested clonal diversity may have been underestimated. Reportedly, close to half of the unique spike-specific TCRs recognized epitopes lying outside the regions that are mutated in the B.1.351 and B.1.1.7 variants. Because no day 14 peak-response samples were available, the repertoires could be characterized only after the peak T cell response. Conclusions about previously exposed vaccinees were limited because only six AZD1222 recipients were SARS-CoV-2 seropositive at baseline. The whole spike protein was spanned by vaccine-associated CD4 TCRs, and dominant responses were seen in regions 160-218 and 743-854. After two AZD1222 doses, both the breadth and the depth of spike-specific TCRs were significantly higher than at day 0 and than in MenACWY recipients.

Trimming at the junction amounts to 5 bases on V and 12 bases on J, and the germline ends lie 11 bases apart. In the germline V gene (reference sequence), CDR1 corresponds to SEHNR and CDR2 to FQNEAQ. The CDR3 has 10 amino acids, counting the end cysteine and phenylalanine. Of all the DNA, just the CDR3 is kept, 30 bases in frame from base 1. This receptor was obtained from an adult in good health. The sample here was peripheral blood, taken on day 0 of AZD1222 vaccination. Recombination joined TRBV7-9 with TRBJ2-7; the D gene is unclear. The CDR3 has the sequence CASSPEIGYF. The bases are TGTGCCAGCAGCCCGGAGATTGGGTACTTC.